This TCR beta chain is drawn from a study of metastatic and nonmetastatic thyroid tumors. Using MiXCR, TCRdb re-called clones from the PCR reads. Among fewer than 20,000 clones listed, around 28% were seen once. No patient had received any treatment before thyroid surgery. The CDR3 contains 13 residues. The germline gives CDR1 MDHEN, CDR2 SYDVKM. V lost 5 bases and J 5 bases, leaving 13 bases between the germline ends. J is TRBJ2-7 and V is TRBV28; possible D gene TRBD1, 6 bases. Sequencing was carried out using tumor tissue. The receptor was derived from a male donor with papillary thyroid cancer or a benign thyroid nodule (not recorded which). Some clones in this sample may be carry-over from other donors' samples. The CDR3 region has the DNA TGTGCCAGCAGTCAGACAGGCGGGCACGAGCAGTACTTC. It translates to CASSQTGGHEQYF.